This TCR beta chain is from a study of shared clonotypes between healthy human individuals. This table comes from immunoSEQ multiplex PCR, and its TCRdb copy is limited to in-frame clones, with some not included. The data show roughly 2,500,000 clones, roughly 93% seen once. The CDR3 is 14 residues long. CDR1 MNHEY and CDR2 SMNVEV come from the germline V gene (reference sequence). With 6 bases removed from V and 3 bases from J, the gap between germline ends came to 12 bases. The source is a man between 18 and 35 years old in good health. Some clones in this sample may be carry-over from other donors' samples. The sequencing input was naive CD4+ T cells from PBMCs. This sample's subset: CD45RA+ positively selected. V and J are TRBV27 and TRBJ2-1; D may be TRBD2 (5 bases). CDR3 protein: CASRSAGNYNEQFF. CDR3 nucleotide sequence: TGTGCCAGCAGGTCGGCCGGGAACTACAATGAGCAGTTCTTC.